Below, 32 T cell receptor beta chains from the same sample are listed, as sequenced in a study of cytomegalovirus exposure and HLA in healthy donors (dated 2017 in TCRdb). Library preparation employed the immunoSEQ multiplex PCR assay. For the multiplex PCR, a mixture combining 60 forward primers for TCR Vbeta segments and 13 reverse primers for TCR Jbeta segments was used. TCRdb took this table from immuneACCESS and kept in-frame rearrangements with V and J called. Such tables lack part of the clones; where checked against another copy, unresolved V genes explain under half of the gap, and the rest is unexplained. The sample data list approximately 110,000 clones, and 82% of these were observed just once. Jointly, the top ten make up approximately 23% of the sample. The sequenced material came from PBMCs. Source of these receptors: a young man in good health and CMV-seropositive.

Only a few counts were recorded for this clone. The chain recombines TRBV10-1 with TRBJ1-1; D is uncertain. Germline V CDR1 and CDR2: WNHNN, SYGVQD (reference sequence). V gave up 4 bases and J gave up 2 bases, with 8 bases separating them. CDR3 size: 13 residues. The CDR3 spells CASSVGRNTEAFF. CDR3 in DNA: TGCGCCAGCAGTGTTGGCCGTAACACTGAAGCTTTCTTT.

The V and J genes are TRBV6-5 and TRBJ1-1, with D possibly matching TRBD1 (6 bases). This CDR3 is 15 amino acids long. Germline CDR1 reads MNHEY; CDR2 reads SVGAGI. The V end lost 6 bases, the J end lost 0 bases, and 14 bases lay between the germline ends. This CDR3 is CASRVEGHLNTEAFF. The DNA of the CDR3 is TGTGCCAGCAGAGTAGAGGGACATTTGAACACTGAAGCTTTCTTT.

This sequence joins TRBV5-1 and TRBJ1-2; D perhaps matches TRBD1 (6 bases). The CDR3 spans 14 residues. CDR1 is SGHRS and CDR2 is YFSETQ in the germline V gene. V lost 4 bases and J lost 2, with 12 bases in between. The CDR3 nucleotides read TGCGCCAGCAGCCCTCAAACAGGGAACTATGGCTACACCTTC. Encoded protein: CASSPQTGNYGYTF. The full variable domain, with the rest looked up from reference TRBV5-1 and TRBJ1-2, is KAGVTQTPRYLIKTRGQQVTLSCSPISGHRSVSWYQQTPGQGLQFLFEYFSETQRNKGNFPGRFSGRQFSNSRSEMNVSTLELGDSALYLCASSPQTGNYGYTFGSGTRLTVV.

The V gene is TRBV4-2, the J gene TRBJ2-3, with D possibly being TRBD1 (5 bases). Looked up from germline, CDR1 is LGHNA and CDR2 is YNFKEQ. This CDR3 comprises 14 residues. The V end was cut by 3 bases, the J end by 5 bases, with 12 bases between. Here the CDR3 reads CASSHHEGEDTQYF. The CDR3 bases are TGTGCCAGCAGCCATCACGAAGGGGAAGATACGCAGTATTTT.

This clone was observed once. This rearrangement joins TRBV2 to TRBJ1-2; D call uncertain. The CDR3 runs to 15 residues. Germline CDR1 is SNHLY and CDR2 is FYNNEI. V gave up 1 base and J gave up 1 base, with 10 bases separating them. CDR3 sequence reads: CASSEGHLLNYGYTF. The CDR3 nucleotides are TGTGCCAGCAGTGAAGGACACCTGCTTAACTATGGCTACACCTTC. The whole variable domain, remainder taken from reference TRBV2 and TRBJ1-2, is EPEVTQTPSHQVTQMGQEVILRCVPISNHLYFYWYRQILGQKVEFLVSFYNNEISEKSEIFDDQFSVERPDGSNFTLKIRSTKLEDSAMYFCASSEGHLLNYGYTFGSGTRLTVV.

The rearrangement uses TRBV5-1 and TRBJ1-2; TRBD1 is a possible D gene (5 bases). The ends were cut back, 4 bases at V and 5 bases at J, with 15 bases in the middle. Per the germline V gene, CDR1 is SGHRS and CDR2 is YFSETQ. The CDR3 contains 14 residues. The CDR3 coding sequence is TGCGCCAGCAGCAAAACGGATAGGGGTTATGGCTACACCTTC. This encodes CASSKTDRGYGYTF. Together with reference TRBV5-1 and TRBJ1-2, the CDR3 gives the full variable domain: KAGVTQTPRYLIKTRGQQVTLSCSPISGHRSVSWYQQTPGQGLQFLFEYFSETQRNKGNFPGRFSGRQFSNSRSEMNVSTLELGDSALYLCASSKTDRGYGYTFGSGTRLTVV.

V usage is TRBV5-4 and J usage is TRBJ2-7, with TRBD1 matching over 9 bases. Trimming cost V 0 bases and J 9 bases; bases outside gene matches: 16. There are 17 residues in the CDR3. The germline V gene has CDR1 SGHNT and CDR2 YYREEE (reference sequence). CDR3 loop: CASSLDQGQGRISGQYF. The DNA of the CDR3 is TGTGCCAGCAGCTTGGACCAGGGACAGGGAAGAATCTCCGGGCAGTACTTC.

The rearrangement joins TRBV6-5 to TRBJ1-2; a weak D match, TRBD1 (5 bases). The CDR3 spans 16 residues. The germline CDR1 and CDR2 sequences are MNHEY and SVGAGI. Trimming cost V 0 bases and J 4 bases, with 15 bases left between them. CDR3 coding DNA: TGTGCCAGCAGTTACTCGAATCAGGGAGGGATCTATGGCTACACCTTC. Its protein is CASSYSNQGGIYGYTF.

The V and J genes are TRBV5-1 and TRBJ1-6; D call uncertain. V lost 0 bases, J lost 10 bases, and 17 bases lay in between. This CDR3 is built from 16 residues. CDR1 and CDR2 from the germline V gene are SGHRS and YFSETQ. CDR3 DNA sequence: TGCGCCAGCAGCTTGGATGTCGGGGTAGTGGGCTCACCCCTCCACTTT. Amino acid sequence: CASSLDVGVVGSPLHF.

The genes are TRBV14 and TRBJ1-2; the match to TRBD1 covers 8 bases. V was clipped by 4 bases and J by 0 bases; unmatched bases: 4. CDR3 length: 15 amino acids. Per germline, CDR1 SGHDN and CDR2 FVKESK. CDR3 bases: TGTGCCAGCAGCCGGACAGGGACTCCTAACTATGGCTACACCTTC. Protein: CASSRTGTPNYGYTF.

The chain is built from TRBV9 and TRBJ1-4; 11 nucleotides align to TRBD1. This CDR3 comprises 16 residues. The germline V gene encodes CDR1 SGDLS and CDR2 YYNGEE. V lost 3 bases, J lost 6 bases, and 7 bases stayed unmatched. CDR3 nucleotides: TGTGCCAGCAGCGCTTACGGGGGACAGGGGGATGAAAAACTGTTTTTT. As protein: CASSAYGGQGDEKLFF.

The chain uses TRBV2 and TRBJ1-2; TRBD1 agrees at 9 bases. Trimming removed 4 bases from V and 6 bases from J; junction bases left unmatched: 3. Germline CDR1 and CDR2: SNHLY and FYNNEI. This CDR3 is 13 amino acids long. CDR3 in amino acids: CASSVGTGNGYTF. The CDR3 DNA is TGTGCCAGCAGTGTGGGGACAGGGAATGGCTACACCTTC.

This sequence joins TRBV19 and TRBJ1-3; unclear D gene. Per the germline V gene, CDR1 is LNHDA and CDR2 is SQIVND (reference sequence). V was clipped by 6 bases and J by 7 bases, with 22 bases between them. There are 16 residues in the CDR3. The CDR3 here is CASRIAGGSPVNTIYF. CDR3 DNA sequence: TGTGCCAGTAGGATTGCCGGAGGGTCTCCGGTTAACACCATATATTTT.

J is TRBJ2-1 and V is TRBV6-6; 8 bases fit TRBD1. This CDR3 contains 16 residues. The germline V gene has CDR1 MNHNY and CDR2 SVGAGI (reference sequence). Trimming at V came to 0 bases and at J to 8 bases, leaving 9 bases not matched to a gene. The CDR3 sequence: CASSYSFSGGGDEQFF. The CDR3 nucleotides are TGTGCCAGCAGTTACTCGTTTTCAGGGGGCGGGGATGAGCAGTTCTTC.

J is TRBJ2-7 and V is TRBV5-1; 7 bases are a match to TRBD1. The V and J ends lost 2 bases and 0 bases, in that order; junction bases with no gene match: 5. Germline CDR1 reads SGHRS; CDR2 reads YFSETQ. The CDR3 loop spans 15 amino acids. CDR3 sequence reads: CASSFTGDASYEQYF. As DNA, the CDR3 is TGCGCCAGCAGCTTCACAGGGGATGCCTCCTACGAGCAGTACTTC.

This clone was observed once. The rearrangement links TRBV9 to TRBJ2-7; 9 bases align to TRBD2. CDR1 SGDLS and CDR2 YYNGEE come from the germline V gene. V shed 3 bases and J 6 bases; nucleotides not matched to a gene: 10. This CDR3 has 15 amino acids. CDR3 sequence: CASSDGGLAGTEQYF. Written as DNA, the CDR3 is TGTGCCAGCAGCGACGGAGGGCTAGCGGGGACCGAGCAGTACTTC. The variable domain in full, with the rest retrieved from reference TRBV9 and TRBJ2-7, is DSGVTQTPKHLITATGQRVTLRCSPRSGDLSVYWYQQSLDQGLQFLIQYYNGEERAKGNILERFSAQQFPDLHSELNLSSLELGDSALYFCASSDGGLAGTEQYFGPGTRLTVT.

The chain joins TRBV7-3 to TRBJ2-5, with 9 bases identical to TRBD1. Germline-derived CDR1 and CDR2 are SGHTA and FQGTGA. V dropped 5 bases and J dropped 5; count of bases not matched to a gene: 9. CDR3 length: 15 amino acids. The CDR3 spells CASSATGGASETQYF. As DNA, the CDR3 is TGTGCCAGCAGCGCGACAGGGGGGGCTTCCGAGACCCAGTACTTC.

DNA for the CDR3: TGTGCCAGCAGCTTGAACTCAGATACGCAGTATTTT. Amino acid sequence: CASSLNSDTQYF. V gene TRBV7-3 combines with J gene TRBJ2-3; D is ambiguous. In germline, CDR1 is SGHTA, CDR2 FQGTGA. The germline V and J ends were trimmed by 3 bases and 4 bases, with 5 bases remaining between them. The CDR3 sequence is 12 residues long. Using reference TRBV7-3 and TRBJ2-3 for the parts outside the CDR3, the full variable domain is GAGVSQTPSNKVTEKGKYVELRCDPISGHTALYWYRQSLGQGPEFLIYFQGTGAADDSGLPNDRFFAVRPEGSVSTLKIQRTERGDSAVYLCASSLNSDTQYFGPGTRLTVL.

The rearrangement links TRBV6-5 to TRBJ1-4; 10 nucleotides match TRBD1. CDR3 length: 14 residues. Looked up from germline, CDR1 is MNHEY and CDR2 is SVGAGI. J gave up 8 bases and V 6 bases, and 6 bases lay outside the gene matches. The CDR3 DNA follows: TGTGCCAGCAGCCGACAGGGGGCAAGGGAAAAACTGTTTTTT. This codes for CASSRQGAREKLFF.

This clone was recorded only once. V is TRBV5-1 and J is TRBJ1-2, with D uncertain. CDR1 and CDR2 from the germline V gene are SGHRS and YFSETQ. With 4 bases removed from V and 6 bases from J, the gap between germline ends came to 16 bases. The CDR3 consists of 14 residues. Here the CDR3 reads CASSQPPLGNGYTF. The DNA for the CDR3 is TGCGCCAGCAGCCAACCGCCCCTCGGTAATGGCTACACCTTC.

There are a few counts of this clone. The chain uses TRBV5-1 and TRBJ1-6; D is uncertain. V was shortened by 2 bases and J by 8 bases, with 11 bases between the two germline ends. This CDR3 comprises 14 residues. The germline CDR1 and CDR2 sequences are SGHRS and YFSETQ. CDR3 loop: CASSFADPHSPLHF. CDR3 in DNA: TGCGCCAGCAGCTTCGCGGATCCTCATTCACCCCTCCACTTT. The whole variable domain, remainder taken from reference TRBV5-1 and TRBJ1-6, is KAGVTQTPRYLIKTRGQQVTLSCSPISGHRSVSWYQQTPGQGLQFLFEYFSETQRNKGNFPGRFSGRQFSNSRSEMNVSTLELGDSALYLCASSFADPHSPLHFGNGTRLTVT.

The gene calls are TRBV11-2 and TRBJ1-4; TRBD1 is a possible D gene (5 bases). Germline V gene sequence: CDR1 SGHAT, CDR2 FQNNGV. The CDR3 is 14 residues long. V lost 1 base and J lost 7, with 10 bases in between. The DNA of the CDR3 is TGTGCCAGCAGCTTAGTCAGGGCCCCTGAAAAACTGTTTTTT. The encoded protein is CASSLVRAPEKLFF.

The chain recombines TRBV7-2 with TRBJ2-7, with a possible D match to TRBD1 (5 bases). Per the germline V gene, CDR1 is SGHTA and CDR2 is FQGNSA. This CDR3 is 13 amino acids long. The V and J ends lost 6 bases and 2 bases respectively, with 11 bases between them. The CDR3 reads CASSLTAPYEQYF. In DNA form, the CDR3 reads TGTGCCAGCAGTCTGACAGCTCCCTACGAGCAGTACTTC.

The V and J genes are TRBV5-1 and TRBJ2-2, with TRBD2 identical over 10 bases. From germline, CDR1 is SGHRS and CDR2 YFSETQ. The CDR3 length is 17 residues. V dropped 1 base and J dropped 5; count of bases not matched to a gene: 8. The CDR3 sequence: CASSLFLLAGGTGELFF. The CDR3 DNA sequence: TGCGCCAGCAGCTTGTTTCTCTTAGCGGGAGGTACCGGGGAGCTGTTTTTT.

This clone was seen once. The J gene is TRBJ2-5, the V gene TRBV6-1, with D possibly matching TRBD1 (6 bases). The germline CDR1 and CDR2 sequences are MNHNS and SASEGT. V was cut by 2 bases and J by 4 bases, with 17 bases left in between. This CDR3 is 16 amino acids long. In DNA, the CDR3 is TGTGCCAGCAGTGAAATATCAGGGGATGGGGGAGAGACCCAGTACTTC. Encoded protein: CASSEISGDGGETQYF.

V and J are TRBV29-1 and TRBJ1-2; 7 nucleotides line up with TRBD1. CDR3 size: 12 residues. V was pared by 5 bases and J by 4 bases, with 4 bases of the junction left unmatched. Per the germline V gene, CDR1 is SQVTM and CDR2 is ANQGSEA. CDR3 loop: CSVRQGSYGYTF. In DNA form, the CDR3 reads TGCAGCGTTCGACAGGGCAGCTATGGCTACACCTTC.

This clone was seen a few times. The chain has TRBV2 and TRBJ1-4, with D unresolved. There are 13 residues in the CDR3. Germline CDR1 reads SNHLY; CDR2 reads FYNNEI. Trimming took off 2 bases at V and 5 bases at J, with 6 bases between the two ends. The chain's CDR3 is CASSERGNEKLFF. As DNA, the CDR3 is TGTGCCAGCAGTGAACGCGGGAATGAAAAACTGTTTTTT.

This chain joins TRBV28 and TRBJ1-2; maybe TRBD1 (5 bases). Between the trimmed V and J ends, which lost 7 bases and 4 bases, there was a span of 19 bases. Germline loops: CDR1 MDHEN, CDR2 SYDVKM. The CDR3 length is 15 residues. The CDR3 DNA follows: TGTGCCAGCACCGAACGGAGGGGCGCGAGCTATGGCTACACCTTC. This gives the protein CASTERRGASYGYTF.

This clone was counted a few times. The rearrangement links TRBV6-4 to TRBJ2-3, with 11 bases matching TRBD2. CDR1 is MRHNA and CDR2 is SNTAGT in the germline V gene. The CDR3 runs to 15 residues. V lost 8 bases, J lost 1 base, and 5 bases stayed unmatched. CDR3 nucleotide sequence: TGTGCCAGCGCCCCACTAGCGGGGGGCACAGATACGCAGTATTTT. It codes for CASAPLAGGTDTQYF.

The J gene is TRBJ1-6, the V gene TRBV9; 7 bases agree with TRBD1. V shed 3 bases, J shed 7 bases, and the junction held 7 bases outside the gene matches. The CDR3 covers 15 residues. Germline V gene sequence: CDR1 SGDLS, CDR2 YYNGEE. The CDR3 nucleotides are TGTGCCAGCAGCGCTGAGACAGGGACCAATTCACCCCTCCACTTT. It encodes CASSAETGTNSPLHF.

The V gene is TRBV5-1, the J gene TRBJ1-3; the match to TRBD1 covers 7 bases. This CDR3 has 19 amino acids. CDR1 is SGHRS, CDR2 YFSETQ, per germline. V was clipped by 1 base and J by 1 base; unmatched bases: 14. This chain's CDR3 is CASSLNGQAIGGSGNTIYF. In DNA form, the CDR3 reads TGCGCCAGCAGCTTGAATGGACAGGCGATCGGTGGTTCTGGAAACACCATATATTTT. Full variable domain (rest looked up from reference TRBV5-1 and TRBJ1-3): KAGVTQTPRYLIKTRGQQVTLSCSPISGHRSVSWYQQTPGQGLQFLFEYFSETQRNKGNFPGRFSGRQFSNSRSEMNVSTLELGDSALYLCASSLNGQAIGGSGNTIYFGEGSWLTVV.

This chain links TRBV5-6 with TRBJ2-1, with TRBD1 as a possible D gene (5 bases). This CDR3 is 12 amino acids long. The V end was cut by 0 bases, the J end by 9 bases, with 7 bases between. Germline values: CDR1 SGHDT, CDR2 YYEEEE. Here the CDR3 reads CASSLGGVEQFF. DNA for the CDR3: TGTGCCAGCAGCTTGGGGGGCGTTGAGCAGTTCTTC.